Detailed here is one TCR beta chain. Its recognized antigen is unknown. There are no base qualities to consult, and no much larger clone falls within one base. Genomic DNA was extracted from sorted cells for sequencing of the TCRbeta CDR3 region. The immunoSEQ Assay was used for sequencing of TCRbeta CDR3 regions. The clones in this table, taken by TCRdb from immuneACCESS, are in-frame only. Not every clone is retained; where verified, under half of the shortfall comes from an unresolved V gene, and the cause of the rest is unknown. Recorded for this sample are some 50,000 clones; approximately 80% of them occurred a single time. 0.69% of the sample comes from the top ten. There are 15 amino acids in the CDR3, from cysteine to phenylalanine inclusive. Of all the DNA, just the CDR3 is kept, 45 bases in frame from base 1. V is trimmed back by 2 bases and J by 7 bases, and the junction contains 8 bases that no gene match accounts for. CDR1 and CDR2 are drawn from the germline V gene: SGDLS, YYNGEE.

The trial excluded patients who had a history of autoimmune disease or were on systemic immunosuppression. Peripheral blood for TCR sequencing was collected from all dose cohorts at baseline, on cycle 4 day 1, and on cycle 7 day 1. Samples came from an open-label, multicenter, first-in-human phase I dose-escalation trial of ivuxolimab. Adults with locally advanced or metastatic head and neck squamous cell, hepatocellular, melanoma or renal cell carcinoma were enrolled in the trial. CD4+ and CD8+ T cells were sorted separately from peripheral blood before TCR sequencing. This sample was taken from a study of OX40 agonist ivuxolimab in advanced cancers. The study in broad terms: Ivuxolimab, which targeted the costimulatory receptor OX40 (CD134), was an agonistic, fully human IgG2 monoclonal antibody. Among the roughly 54 dose-escalation patients, about 19 had hepatocellular carcinoma, about 15 melanoma, 9 renal cell carcinoma and 9 head and neck cancer. The paper covers the monotherapy dose-escalation part of the phase I ivuxolimab trial, which included N ≈ 50 patients. The point of sequencing TCRbeta in the periphery was to test whether ivuxolimab changed TCR sequence diversity and drove clonal T-cell expansion. Intravenous ivuxolimab was administered to patients every 2 weeks at six dose levels: 0.01, 0.1, 0.3, 1.5, 3 and 10 mg/kg. Partial responses occurred in three dose-escalation patients, of whom one had hepatocellular carcinoma and two had cutaneous melanoma. A male proportion of roughly 80% and a mean age of approximately 62 years, ranging from about 20 to 79, were recorded for the dose-escalation cohort. Patients were allowed to have had prior anti-PD-1, anti-PD-L1 or anti-CTLA-4 therapy, and 40% to 45% of the dose-escalation patients had previously received checkpoint inhibitors.

What the authors observed across the whole study: The antigen specificity of the clonally expanded peripheral T cells was not determined. Low levels of normalized T-cell clonal expansion were also shown by some nonresponding patients. After ivuxolimab, more expanded clones were found on average in CD8+ T cells than in CD4+ T cells. In partial responders in the 0.1-3.0 mg/kg groups, normalized peripheral clonal expansion was found to be among the lowest, especially among CD8+ T cells. At doses from 0.1 to 3.0 mg/kg, clonal expansion was seen in both CD4+ and CD8+ blood T cells between baseline and week 6.

The rearranged segments are TRBV9 and TRBJ2-1; TRBD2 fits 8 bases in the junction. Sequences were derived from CD4+ or CD8+ T cells sorted from blood, sampled in a trial of the OX40 agonist ivuxolimab. This TCR was recovered from an adult with an advanced solid tumor such as melanoma, head and neck, liver or kidney cancer. The DNA sequence is given as TGTGCCAGCAGCGTGACTAGCGACCCGACAAATGAGCAGTTCTTC. It encodes CASSVTSDPTNEQFF. With the portions outside the CDR3 filled from the reference TRBV9 and TRBJ2-1 genes, the complete variable region becomes DSGVTQTPKHLITATGQRVTLRCSPRSGDLSVYWYQQSLDQGLQFLIQYYNGEERAKGNILERFSAQQFPDLHSELNLSSLELGDSALYFCASSVTSDPTNEQFFGPGTRLTVL.